This TCR beta chain originates from a study of technical replicates of blood from a few donors. The data were produced by immunoSEQ multiplex PCR, yet TCRdb's version contains in-frame clones alone and is incomplete. The sample contains about 82,000 clones, 96% of which appear only once. CDR3 length equals 12 residues. Germline CDR1 and CDR2: SGHAT and FQNNGV. The V and J ends lost 11 bases and 4 bases, in that order; junction bases with no gene match: 7. This TCR came from a human donor in good health. Sequences were obtained from T cells isolated from PBMCs. The V call is TRBV11-2, the J call TRBJ2-7; 8 bases are shared with TRBD1. CDR3 DNA sequence: TGTGCCGCTGACAGGGGCGGTTACGAGCAGTACTTC. Residues: CAADRGGYEQYF.